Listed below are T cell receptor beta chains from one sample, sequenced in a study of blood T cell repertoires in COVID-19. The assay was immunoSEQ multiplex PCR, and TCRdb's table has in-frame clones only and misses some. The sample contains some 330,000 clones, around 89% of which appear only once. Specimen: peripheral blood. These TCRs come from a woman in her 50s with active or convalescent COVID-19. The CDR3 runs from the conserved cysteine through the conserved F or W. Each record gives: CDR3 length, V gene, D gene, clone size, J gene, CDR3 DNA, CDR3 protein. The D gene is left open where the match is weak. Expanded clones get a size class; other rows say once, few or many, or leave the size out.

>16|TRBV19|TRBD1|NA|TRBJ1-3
TGTGCCAGTAGTATCCCGGGACAGTTCTCTGGAAACACCATATATTTT
CASSIPGQFSGNTIYF
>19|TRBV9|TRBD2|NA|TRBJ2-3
TGTGCCAGCAGCGTAACTGGACTAGCGGGAGGGCCTAACACAGATACGCAGTATTTT
CASSVTGLAGGPNTDTQYF
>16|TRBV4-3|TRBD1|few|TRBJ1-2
TGCGCCAGCAGCCCCACCTCCGGGACAGGCATTTCTGGCTACACCTTC
CASSPTSGTGISGYTF
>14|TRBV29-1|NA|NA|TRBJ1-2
TGCAGCGTTGAAGGTGGGACGGGAGGGGATGGCTACACCTTC
CSVEGGTGGDGYTF
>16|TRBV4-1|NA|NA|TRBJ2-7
TGCGCCAGCAGCCAAGATCGGTTGGGGACACGCTACGAGCAGTACTTC
CASSQDRLGTRYEQYF
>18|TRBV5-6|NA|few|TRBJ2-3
TGTGCCAGCAGCTTTTCTTCTCGGCCAGGAACTAGCACAGATACGCAGTATTTT
CASSFSSRPGTSTDTQYF
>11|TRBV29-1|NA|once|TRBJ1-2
TGCAGCGTTGAGGACAGAACTGGCTACACCTTC
CSVEDRTGYTF
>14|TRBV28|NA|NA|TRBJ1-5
TGTGCCAGTTTCACAGGGTTTAGCAATCAGCCCCAGCATTTT
CASFTGFSNQPQHF
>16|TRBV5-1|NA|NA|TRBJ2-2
TGCGCCAGCAGCCTCTACGGGGGTGCGAACACCGGGGAGCTGTTTTTT
CASSLYGGANTGELFF
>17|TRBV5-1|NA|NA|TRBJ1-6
TGCGCCAGCAGCTTGGTCCCAGGCGACTCCTATAATTCACCCCTCCACTTT
CASSLVPGDSYNSPLHF
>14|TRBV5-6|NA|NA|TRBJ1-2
TGTGCCAGCGACCGGACAGCTTCTAACTATGGCTACACCTTC
CASDRTASNYGYTF
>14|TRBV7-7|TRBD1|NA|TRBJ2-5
TGTGCTAGCAGCTTAGGGACAGGGGAAGAGACCCAGTACTTC
CASSLGTGEETQYF
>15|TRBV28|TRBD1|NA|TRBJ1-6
TGTGCCAGCAGGCCCGGACAGGGGCTGGGTTCACCCCTCCACTTT
CASRPGQGLGSPLHF
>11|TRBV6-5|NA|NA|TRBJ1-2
TGTGCCAGCAGTCAGATAAATGGCTACACCTTC
CASSQINGYTF
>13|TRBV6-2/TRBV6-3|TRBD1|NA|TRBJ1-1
TGTGCCAGCAGTTACAGGGGGCAGACTGAAGCTTTCTTT
CASSYRGQTEAFF
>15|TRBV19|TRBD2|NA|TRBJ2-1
TGTGCCAGTAGTATGGGGACTAGCGCCTACAATGAGCAGTTCTTC
CASSMGTSAYNEQFF
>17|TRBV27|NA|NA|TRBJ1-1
TGTGCCAGCAGTTTACCGGGGGAGGTATTCAGGGACACTGAAGCTTTCTTT
CASSLPGEVFRDTEAFF
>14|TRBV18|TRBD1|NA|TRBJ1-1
TGTGCCAGCTCCAGGACAGGGGAGAACACTGAAGCTTTCTTT
CASSRTGENTEAFF
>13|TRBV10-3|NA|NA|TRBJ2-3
TGTGCCTGCAGGGATGGGGGGACAGATACGCAGTATTTT
CACRDGGTDTQYF
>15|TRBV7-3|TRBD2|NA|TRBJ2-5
TGTGCCAGCAGCTTAATTAGCGGGGGACAAGAGACCCAGTACTTC
CASSLISGGQETQYF
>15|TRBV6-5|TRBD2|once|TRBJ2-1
TGTGCCAGCAGTCAGCTAGCGGGGGGGGTCAATGAGCAGTTCTTC
CASSQLAGGVNEQFF
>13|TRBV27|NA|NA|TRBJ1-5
TGTGCCAGCAGCTTTTATAGCAATCAGCCCCAGCATTTT
CASSFYSNQPQHF
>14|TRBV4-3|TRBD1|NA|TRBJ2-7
TGCGCCAGCAGCACAGGGGCCGACTCCTACGAGCAGTACTTC
CASSTGADSYEQYF
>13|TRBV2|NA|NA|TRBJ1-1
TGTGCCACCTACGGGGACAAGAACACTGAAGCTTTCTTT
CATYGDKNTEAFF
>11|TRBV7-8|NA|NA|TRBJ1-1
TGTGCCAGCAGCTTAATCGGTGAAGCTTTCTTT
CASSLIGEAFF
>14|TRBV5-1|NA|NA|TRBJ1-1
TGCGCCAGCAGCGGGGAGTCCGGGCGGACTGAAGCTTTCTTT
CASSGESGRTEAFF
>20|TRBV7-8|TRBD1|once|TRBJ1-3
TGTGCCAGCAGCTTAGCGTGGACAGGGTCCCGTGGAATCGAAGGAAACACCATATATTTT
CASSLAWTGSRGIEGNTIYF
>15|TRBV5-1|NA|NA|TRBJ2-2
TGCGCCAGCAGCTTAAGCGGAACGAACACCGGGGAGCTGTTTTTT
CASSLSGTNTGELFF
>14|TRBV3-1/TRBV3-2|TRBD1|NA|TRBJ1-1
TGTGCCAGCAGCCCCGGACAGGGAGACACTGAAGCTTTCTTT
CASSPGQGDTEAFF
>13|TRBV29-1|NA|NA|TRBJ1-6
TGCAGCGCCGGATGGGGGGATAATTCACCCCTCCACTTT
CSAGWGDNSPLHF
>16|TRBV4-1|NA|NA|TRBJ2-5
TGCGCCAGCAGCTCCATCTGGGCGGGGGCAGGGGAGACCCAGTACTTC
CASSSIWAGAGETQYF
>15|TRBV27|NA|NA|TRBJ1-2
TGTGCCAGCAGTTTATCCTCCGCGGTTGGGGGGGGCTACACCTTC
CASSLSSAVGGGYTF
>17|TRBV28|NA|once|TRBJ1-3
TGTGCCAGCAGCCGTATCATTTACCCACTTTCTGGAAACACCATATATTTT
CASSRIIYPLSGNTIYF
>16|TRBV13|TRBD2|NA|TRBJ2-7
TGTGCCAGCAGCTTACGGACTAGCGGGTTAATATACGAGCAGTACTTC
CASSLRTSGLIYEQYF
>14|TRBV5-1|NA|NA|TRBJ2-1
TGCGCCAGCAGCTTAGGGCGGGTCTACAATGAGCAGTTCTTC
CASSLGRVYNEQFF
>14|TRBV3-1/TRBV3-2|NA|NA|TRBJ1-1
TGTGCCAGCAGCCCAAATCAGGGGTCCACTGAAGCTTTCTTT
CASSPNQGSTEAFF
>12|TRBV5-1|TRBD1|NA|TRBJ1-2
TGCGCCAGCAGCTTTACAGGGGACGGCTACACCTTC
CASSFTGDGYTF
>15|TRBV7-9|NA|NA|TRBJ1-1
TGTGCCAGCAGCCTGACAGTTGGAGATAAGACTGAAGCTTTCTTT
CASSLTVGDKTEAFF
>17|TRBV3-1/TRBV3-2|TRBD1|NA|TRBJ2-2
TGTGCCAGCAGCCAAGATGGGACAGGGCCCAGGACCGGGGAGCTGTTTTTT
CASSQDGTGPRTGELFF
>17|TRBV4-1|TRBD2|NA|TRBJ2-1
TGCGCCAGCAGCCGGCGGCCTAGCGGGAGCTCCTACAATGAGCAGTTCTTC
CASSRRPSGSSYNEQFF
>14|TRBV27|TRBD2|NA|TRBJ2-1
TGTGCCAGCAGTTTACGCGGGGGGGCTTATGAGCAGTTCTTC
CASSLRGGAYEQFF
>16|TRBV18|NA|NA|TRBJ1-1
TGTGCCAGCTCACCACCACGAACAGTACAAAACACTGAAGCTTTCTTT
CASSPPRTVQNTEAFF
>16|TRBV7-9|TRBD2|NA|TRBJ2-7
TGTGCCAGCAGCTCATCATCTGCGGGACTAGCGGGCGAGCAGTACTTC
CASSSSSAGLAGEQYF
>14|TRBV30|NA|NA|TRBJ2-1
TGTGCCTGGAGTGTTCGCAGGACCTACAATGAGCAGTTCTTC
CAWSVRRTYNEQFF
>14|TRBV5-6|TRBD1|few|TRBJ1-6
TGTGCCAGCAGCTCAGGACAGGGGAATTCACCCCTCCACTTT
CASSSGQGNSPLHF
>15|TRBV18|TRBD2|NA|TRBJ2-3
TGTGCCAGCTCGGCGACTAGCGGAAGCACAGATACGCAGTATTTT
CASSATSGSTDTQYF
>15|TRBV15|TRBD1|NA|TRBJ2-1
TGTGCCACCAGCAGGGCCGGGACAGGACACAATGAGCAGTTCTTC
CATSRAGTGHNEQFF
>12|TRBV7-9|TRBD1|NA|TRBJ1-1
TGTGCCAGCAGCTGGACAGGTCATGAAGCTTTCTTT
CASSWTGHEAFF
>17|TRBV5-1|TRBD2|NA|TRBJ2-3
TGCGCCAGCAGTTTAGGCCCCGGGACTAGCAGAGCAGATACGCAGTATTTT
CASSLGPGTSRADTQYF
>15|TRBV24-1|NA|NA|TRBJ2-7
TGTGCCACCAGTGACTCAAGCCCAGACATCTACGAGCAGTACTTC
CATSDSSPDIYEQYF
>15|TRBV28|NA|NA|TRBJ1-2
TGTGCCAGCAGTTTATCCGGCGGATCTATCAATGGCTACACCTTC
CASSLSGGSINGYTF
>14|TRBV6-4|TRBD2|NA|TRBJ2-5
TGTGCCAGCCCGTTGAGCGGGGGGGAGGAGACCCAGTACTTC
CASPLSGGEETQYF